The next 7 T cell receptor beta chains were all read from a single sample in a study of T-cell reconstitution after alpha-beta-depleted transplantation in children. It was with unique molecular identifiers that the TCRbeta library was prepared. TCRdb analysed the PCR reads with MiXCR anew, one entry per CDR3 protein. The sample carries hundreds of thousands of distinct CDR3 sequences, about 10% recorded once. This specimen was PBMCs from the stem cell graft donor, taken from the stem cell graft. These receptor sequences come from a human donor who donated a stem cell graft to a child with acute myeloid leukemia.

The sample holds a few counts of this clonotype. The CDR3 nucleotides read TGTGCCAGCAAGGGACAGGGGTCGGGCTACACCTTC. Its translation: CASKGQGSGYTF. V and J are TRBV6-2 or TRBV6-3 and TRBJ1-2, with 10 nucleotides matching TRBD1. The germline CDR1 and CDR2 sequences are MNHEY and SVGEGT. CDR3 size: 12 residues. Germline trimming cut 7 bases from V and 8 bases from J; bases unmatched to any gene: 4.

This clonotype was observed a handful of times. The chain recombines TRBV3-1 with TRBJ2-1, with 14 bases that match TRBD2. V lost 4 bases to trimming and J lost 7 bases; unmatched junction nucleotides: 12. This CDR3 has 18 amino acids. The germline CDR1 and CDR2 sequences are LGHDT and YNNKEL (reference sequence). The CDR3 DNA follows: TGTGCCAGCAGCCCTAGGGGGACTAGCGGGAGCCCGAGGAATGAGCAGTTCTTC. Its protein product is CASSPRGTSGSPRNEQFF.

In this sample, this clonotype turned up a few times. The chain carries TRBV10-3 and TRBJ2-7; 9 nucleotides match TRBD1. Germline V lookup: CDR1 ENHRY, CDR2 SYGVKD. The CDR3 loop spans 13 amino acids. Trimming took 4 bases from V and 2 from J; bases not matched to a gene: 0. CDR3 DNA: TGTGCCATCAGTGGACAGGGGGCCTACGAGCAGTACTTC. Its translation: CAISGQGAYEQYF.

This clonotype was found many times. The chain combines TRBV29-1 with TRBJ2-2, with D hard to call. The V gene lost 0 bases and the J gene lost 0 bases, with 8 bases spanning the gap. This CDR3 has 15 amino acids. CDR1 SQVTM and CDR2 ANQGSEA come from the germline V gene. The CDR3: CSVEDARSNTGELFF. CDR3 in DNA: TGCAGCGTTGAAGATGCTAGGTCGAACACCGGGGAGCTGTTTTTT.

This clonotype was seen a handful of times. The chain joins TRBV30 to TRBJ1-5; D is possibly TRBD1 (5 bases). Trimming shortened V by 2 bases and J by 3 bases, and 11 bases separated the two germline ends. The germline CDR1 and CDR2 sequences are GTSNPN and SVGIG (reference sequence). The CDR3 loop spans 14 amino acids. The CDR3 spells CAWSTGAVNQPQHF. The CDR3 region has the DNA TGTGCCTGGAGTACCGGGGCAGTCAATCAGCCCCAGCATTTT.

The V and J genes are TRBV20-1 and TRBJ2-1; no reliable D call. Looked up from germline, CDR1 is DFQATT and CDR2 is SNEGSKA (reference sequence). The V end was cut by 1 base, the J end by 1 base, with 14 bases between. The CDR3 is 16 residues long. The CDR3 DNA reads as TGCAGTGCTAGAGCCAGCCTCATCGGGTCCTACAATGAGCAGTTCTTC. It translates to CSARASLIGSYNEQFF.

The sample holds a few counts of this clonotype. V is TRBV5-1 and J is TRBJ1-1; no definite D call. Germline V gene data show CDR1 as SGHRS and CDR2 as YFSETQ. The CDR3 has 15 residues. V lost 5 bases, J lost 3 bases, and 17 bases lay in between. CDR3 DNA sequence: TGCGCCAGCAGTTTCGGGCAGCCATGGGACACTGAAGCTTTCTTT. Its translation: CASSFGQPWDTEAFF.